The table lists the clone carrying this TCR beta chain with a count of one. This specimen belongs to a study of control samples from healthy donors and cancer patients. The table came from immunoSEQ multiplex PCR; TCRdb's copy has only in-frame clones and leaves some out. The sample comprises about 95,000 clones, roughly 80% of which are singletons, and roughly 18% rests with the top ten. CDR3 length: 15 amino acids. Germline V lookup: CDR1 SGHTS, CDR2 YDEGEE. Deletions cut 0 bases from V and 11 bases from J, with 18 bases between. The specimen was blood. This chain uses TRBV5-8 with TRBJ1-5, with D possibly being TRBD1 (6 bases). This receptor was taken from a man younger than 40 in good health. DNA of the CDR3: TGTGCCAGCAGCTTGGGGGGCCACGGGGACATCGCCCAGCATTTT. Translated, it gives CASSLGGHGDIAQHF.